This TCR beta chain stems from a study of cytomegalovirus exposure and HLA in healthy donors (dated by TCRdb to about 2017). Background for the entire study: According to an earlier analysis of 587 of the donors, about 180 million T cells yielded 90 million to 140 million unique TCR beta sequences and about 300 Gb of sequence data. All discovery cohort repertoires had been generated using a single sequencing platform. To decide whether each TCR beta V gene segment behaved as functional or pseudogenic, an earlier analysis of 587 of the donors relied on high-throughput TCR beta sequencing. The study profiled the T cell repertoires of 666 subjects by immunosequencing and related them to cytomegalovirus serostatus. HLA typing covered class I and class II loci at four-digit resolution. The later analysis used no new phenotypic data to find candidate immune exposures, relying instead on TCR beta sequences and their occurrence across donors. To predict cytomegalovirus infection status, the study brought together high-throughput TCR immunosequencing, statistical association of individual TCRs with disease status, and machine learning. On average, around 240,000 unique TCR beta nucleotide sequences were sequenced per donor among 398 genotyped donors of the cohort, with around 19% of those sequences being non-productive. The study aimed to test whether signatures of past pathogen exposure could be identified by cataloging public T cell receptors. Four to six DR-DQ haplotypes were handled as single units for association and clustering, since linkage in the cohort was strong. A later genetic analysis used genome-wide SNP genotypes for about 60% of the roughly 700 donors, treating that subset as a discovery cohort. In a later analysis, previously published TCR beta repertoires from some 640 donors were re-analyzed and high-resolution HLA genotyping was added so that TCR occurrence patterns could be studied. The genetic ancestry cluster associated with self-reported Caucasian donors included 81% of the approximately 400 genotyped donors. Donor age, sex, ethnicity and CMV serostatus were compiled alongside the repertoire data. Along with the roughly 700-subject first cohort, a separate validation cohort of over a hundred different subjects was used. About 320 gigabases of sequencing data and approximately 85 million unique TCR sequences were included in an early release covering roughly 600 HLA-typed donors. Typing coverage differed by locus: A, B, C, DRB1 and DQB1 were typed in about 629-630 donors, DQA1 in about 550, DPA1 in 600 to 610, and DPB1 in roughly 450. Overall results and qualifications from the work: According to the authors, the approach could potentially be generalized to other disease states and immunological phenotypes. Because the 87-base-pair reads could not distinguish some IMGT-functional V segments, including TRBV6-2 and TRBV6-3, those segments were excluded. A group of highly shared sequence variants was considered likely to be a technical artifact of the sequencing pipeline. Correlated functional status among segregating V segments might be attributable to linkage disequilibrium, but an unknown experimental factor could not be ruled out. Most TCR sequences were seen in very few donors, while some public TCRs were found in many individuals. In an earlier analysis of more than 450 of the donors, most TCR beta V segments were observed in productive rearrangements about 90% or about 30% of the time, broadly matching IMGT annotations. Compared with the approximately 600-donor mean, donors in an Asian-associated ancestry cluster had fewer N-insertions in productive TCRs, according to a later genetic analysis. This cohort had only TCR beta chains sequenced, and the lack of alpha or paired-chain data limited which features could be detected. A total of 150 or so TCR beta chains were listed by the study as associated with cytomegalovirus. A few of the identified cytomegalovirus-associated TCR beta chains were confirmed in vitro to be specific for cytomegalovirus antigens. Because counts were too low, roughly 18 rarely observed V segments, including chromosome 9 orphons, were left out of the earlier analysis of some 640 of the donors. In a later genetic analysis, a missense DCLRE1C variant was associated with V-gene and J-gene trimming of TCR beta chains, and the association was replicated in an independent cohort. A further reported finding was that TCR beta sequences accurately predicted the HLA-A and HLA-B alleles for most subjects in the first cohort. In a later analysis, HLA-associated TCR beta chains were found to be more clonally expanded and to have lower generation probabilities than equally common non-associated chains. In a later analysis, most CMV-associated TCR beta chains were found to appear HLA-restricted, with HLA associations seemingly driven largely by CMV exposure. Because some donors lacked HLA typing at each locus, the association tests relied only on the typed subset. The only immune exposure information available for the cohort was CMV serostatus. Sequencing depth was assumed to be roughly uniform across donors in the presence/absence analyses, though that assumption may not hold. When HLA alleles, especially DR and DQ, strongly co-occurred, attributing TCR associations to individual alleles was difficult. The classifier was reported to diagnose cytomegalovirus status with high specificity and sensitivity in both the original cohort and the validation cohort. Several of the top co-occurrence clusters appeared to be linked to parvovirus B19, influenza, CMV and Epstein-Barr virus, according to a later analysis. According to a later analysis, TCR association rates differed among HLA loci, with DRB1 alleles showing the most associated TCRs and HLA-C alleles showing the fewest. In a later analysis, 16,951 TCR beta sequences were associated with specific HLA alleles at a false discovery rate of 0.05.

The cohort consisted of 600 or so healthy bone marrow donors. At the time of sampling, every cohort member was nominally healthy, though immune exposures that went unrecorded were likely present. The donor was CMV seronegative and was included in the group of several hundred seronegative cohort members. Every donor gave a peripheral blood sample, and the peripheral blood mononuclear cells from that sample were used for TCR beta sequencing. Genomic DNA was extracted from the blood cell samples with the Qiagen DNeasy Blood Extraction Kit. Worth noting for this clone: Which antigen it targets is not known. Within one base of it there is no much larger clone, and no base qualities were kept.

Library preparation employed the immunoSEQ multiplex PCR assay. The multiplex PCR relied on a mix of 60 forward primers for TCR Vbeta segments and 13 reverse primers for TCR Jbeta segments. Amplification of the CDR3 region of rearranged TCR beta genes was performed with a multiplex PCR assay on genomic DNA. The Illumina HiSeq System was used to sequence the amplified TCR beta libraries as 87-base-pair reads. Per the original workflow: In a later analysis, tens of millions of unique TCR beta chains were counted across the roughly 670 repertoires, and approximately 9.9 million of these chains were shared by at least two donors. Raw reads were error-corrected and collapsed into unique sequences with a nearest-neighbor algorithm that merged closely related sequences to remove PCR and sequencing errors. CDR3 sequences were aligned to IMGT reference sequences to assign V, D and J gene segments. For a sequence to be retained, a match of at least six nucleotides to both a V gene segment and a J gene segment was required. Rearrangements were classified as productive when the CDR3 lacked stop codons and remained in frame with V and J, and all other rearrangements were classified as non-productive. Following IMGT convention, CDR3 was defined as the stretch from the second conserved V-encoded cysteine to the conserved J-encoded phenylalanine. The earlier analysis of some 580 of the donors excluded any sequence lacking an unambiguous match to a single V gene segment. An earlier analysis of a few hundred of the donors called V segments functional above 56.7% productive rearrangements and segregating when the between-donor standard deviation exceeded 5%. A statistical classification framework was built to diagnose cytomegalovirus status from the catalog of TCR beta chain sequences. In a later analysis, TCR nucleotide sequences were compared against IMGT/GENE-DB human TR gene sequences so that V and J genes could be assigned. A later analysis assigned CDR3 sequences and most-parsimonious VDJ recombination scenarios with the TCRdist pipeline. In a later analysis, every TCR beta chain was defined by the combination of its CDR3 amino acid sequence and its V-gene family, and reads without a unique V-gene family were dropped. A later analysis removed several hundred highly shared, low-generation-probability nucleotide sequences to deal with suspected cross-contamination and a sequencing artifact. A later analysis calculated a clonal expansion index for each public chain from normalized within-repertoire ranks of inferred template counts. In a later analysis, generation probabilities were computed with a VDJ recombination model fitted to out-of-frame rearrangements, and the resulting probabilities were checked against IGoR. In a later analysis, TCR-TCR, TCR-HLA and TCR-CMV co-occurrence was scored with hypergeometric tests, and a repertoire-size bias correction was applied to TCR pairs. A later analysis estimated false discovery rates by permuting HLA or CMV assignments 20 times. In a later analysis, co-occurring TCRs were grouped with DBSCAN, and TCRdist sequence similarity was added when clustering was performed within HLA-allele-positive subsets. For co-occurrence clustering, repertoires with fewer than 30,000 or more than 120,000 public chains were excluded, along with a handful of repertoires with anomalous nucleotide sharing. Sourced from immuneACCESS, this table was stored by TCRdb with only in-frame sequences that have V and J called. A share of the clones is absent; for the studies checked, an unresolved V gene accounts for under half, and the remainder has no known explanation. V, J and clone size are those of that table, while D and trimming were read from the DNA. Within this sample are over 150,000 clones, with 80% of them counted one time only. The ten top clones hold over 0.95% of the sample.

The germline V gene sets CDR1 to MGHDK and CDR2 to SYGVNS. The CDR3 has 16 amino acids, counting the end cysteine and phenylalanine. Solely the CDR3 DNA is kept, with 48 bases framed from the first base. Cut back by 3 bases and 4 bases, the V and J ends lie 18 bases apart. This clonotype originated in a woman aged 50 to 60 in good health and CMV-seronegative. The specimen sequenced was PBMCs. The rearranged chain carries TRBV25-1 and TRBJ1-2; the D gene is perhaps TRBD1, from 5 matching bases. The DNA sequence reads TGTGCCAGCAGTGATGTATCGTGGGGGGGAGGCTATGGCTACACCTTC. Its protein product is CASSDVSWGGGYGYTF.